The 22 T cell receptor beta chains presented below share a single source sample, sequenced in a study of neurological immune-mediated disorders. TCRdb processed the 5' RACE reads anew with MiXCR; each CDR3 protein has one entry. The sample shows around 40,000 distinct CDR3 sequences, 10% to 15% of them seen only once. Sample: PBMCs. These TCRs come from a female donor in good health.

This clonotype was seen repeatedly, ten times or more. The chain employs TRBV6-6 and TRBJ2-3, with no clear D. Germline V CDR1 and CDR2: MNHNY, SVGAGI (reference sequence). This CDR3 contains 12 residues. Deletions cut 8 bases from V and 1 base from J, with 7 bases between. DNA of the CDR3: TGTGCCAGCTCCGGCCGCACAGATACGCAGTATTTT. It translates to CASSGRTDTQYF.

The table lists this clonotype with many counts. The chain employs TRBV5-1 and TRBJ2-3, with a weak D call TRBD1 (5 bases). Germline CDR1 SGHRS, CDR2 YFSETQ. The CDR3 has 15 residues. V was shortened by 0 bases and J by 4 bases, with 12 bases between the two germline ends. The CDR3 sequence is CASSLAGFEADTQYF. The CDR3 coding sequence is TGCGCCAGCAGCTTGGCAGGGTTCGAGGCAGATACGCAGTATTTT.

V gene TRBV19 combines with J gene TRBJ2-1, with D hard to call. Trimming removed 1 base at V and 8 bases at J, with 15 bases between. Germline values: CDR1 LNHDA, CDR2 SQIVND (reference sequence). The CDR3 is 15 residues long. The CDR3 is CASSIGRLHGDEQFF. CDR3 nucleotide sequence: TGTGCCAGTAGTATAGGCAGGCTCCATGGGGATGAGCAGTTCTTC.

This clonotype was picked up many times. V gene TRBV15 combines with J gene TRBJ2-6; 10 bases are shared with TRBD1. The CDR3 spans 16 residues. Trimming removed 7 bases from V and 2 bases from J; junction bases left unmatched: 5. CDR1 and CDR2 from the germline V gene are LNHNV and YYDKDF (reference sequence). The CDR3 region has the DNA TGTGCCACCAACCTGGGACAGGGGCCTGGGGCCAACGTCCTGACTTTC. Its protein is CATNLGQGPGANVLTF. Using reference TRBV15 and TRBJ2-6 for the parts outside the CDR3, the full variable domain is DAMVIQNPRYQVTQFGKPVTLSCSQTLNHNVMYWYQQKSSQAPKLLFHYYDKDFNNEADTPDNFQSRRPNTSFCFLDIRSPGLGDTAMYLCATNLGQGPGANVLTFGAGSRLTVL.

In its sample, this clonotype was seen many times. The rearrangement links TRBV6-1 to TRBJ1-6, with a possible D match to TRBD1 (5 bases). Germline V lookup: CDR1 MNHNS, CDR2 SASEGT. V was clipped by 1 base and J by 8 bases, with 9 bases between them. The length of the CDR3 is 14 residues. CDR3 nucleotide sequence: TGTGCCAGCAGTGAAGTCGGGGGGGATTCACCCCTCCACTTT. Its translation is CASSEVGGDSPLHF.

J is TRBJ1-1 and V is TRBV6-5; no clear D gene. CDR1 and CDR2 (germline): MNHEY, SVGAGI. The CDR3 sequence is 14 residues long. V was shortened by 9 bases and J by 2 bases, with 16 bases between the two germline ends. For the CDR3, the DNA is TGTGCCAGTCCCCTCCAGTGGAGAAACACTGAAGCTTTCTTT. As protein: CASPLQWRNTEAFF.

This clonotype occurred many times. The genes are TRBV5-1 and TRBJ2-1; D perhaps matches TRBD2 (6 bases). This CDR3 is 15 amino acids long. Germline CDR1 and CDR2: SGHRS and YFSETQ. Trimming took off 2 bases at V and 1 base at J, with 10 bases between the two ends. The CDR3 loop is CASSFGEASYNEQFF. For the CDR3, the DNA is TGCGCCAGCAGCTTTGGGGAGGCTTCCTACAATGAGCAGTTCTTC.

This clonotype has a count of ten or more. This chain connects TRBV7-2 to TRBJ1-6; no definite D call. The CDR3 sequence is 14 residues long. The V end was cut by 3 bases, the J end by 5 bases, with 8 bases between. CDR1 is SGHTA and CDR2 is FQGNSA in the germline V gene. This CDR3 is CASSLGQNNSPLHF. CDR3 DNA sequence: TGTGCCAGCAGCTTGGGTCAGAATAATTCACCCCTCCACTTT.

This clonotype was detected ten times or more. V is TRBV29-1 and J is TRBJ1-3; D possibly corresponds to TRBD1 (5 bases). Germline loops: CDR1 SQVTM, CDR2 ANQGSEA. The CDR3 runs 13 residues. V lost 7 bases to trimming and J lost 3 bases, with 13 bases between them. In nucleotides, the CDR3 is TGCAGCGCTTCGTGGGGGGGTGGAAACACCATATATTTT. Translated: CSASWGGGNTIYF. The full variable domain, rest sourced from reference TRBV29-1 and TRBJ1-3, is SAVISQKPSRDICQRGTSLTIQCQVDSQVTMMFWYRQQPGQSLTLIATANQGSEATYESGFVIDKFPISRPNLTFSTLTVSNMSPEDSSIYLCSASWGGGNTIYFGEGSWLTVV.

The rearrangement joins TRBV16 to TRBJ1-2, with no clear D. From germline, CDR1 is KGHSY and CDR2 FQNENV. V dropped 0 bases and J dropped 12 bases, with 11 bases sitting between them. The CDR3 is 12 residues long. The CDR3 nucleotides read TGTGCCAGCAGCCAATCGAATGGCGCGAACACCTTC. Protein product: CASSQSNGANTF. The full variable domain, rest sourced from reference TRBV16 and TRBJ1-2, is GEEVAQTPKHLVRGEGQKAKLYCAPIKGHSYVFWYQQVLKNEFKFLISFQNENVFDETGMPKERFSAKCLPNSPCSLEIQATKLEDSAVYFCASSQSNGANTFGSGTRLTVV.

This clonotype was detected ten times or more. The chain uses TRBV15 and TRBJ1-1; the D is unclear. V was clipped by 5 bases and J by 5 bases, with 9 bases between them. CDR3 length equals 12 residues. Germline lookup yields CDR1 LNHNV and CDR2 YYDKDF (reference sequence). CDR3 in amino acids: CATSRLGTEAFF. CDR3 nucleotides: TGTGCCACCAGCCGGCTGGGGACTGAAGCTTTCTTT. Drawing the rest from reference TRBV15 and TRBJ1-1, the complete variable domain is DAMVIQNPRYQVTQFGKPVTLSCSQTLNHNVMYWYQQKSSQAPKLLFHYYDKDFNNEADTPDNFQSRRPNTSFCFLDIRSPGLGDTAMYLCATSRLGTEAFFGQGTRLTVV.

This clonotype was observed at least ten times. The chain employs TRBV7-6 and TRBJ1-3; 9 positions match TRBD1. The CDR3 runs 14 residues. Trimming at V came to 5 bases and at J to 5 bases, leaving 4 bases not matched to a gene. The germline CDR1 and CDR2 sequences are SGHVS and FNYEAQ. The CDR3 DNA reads TGTGCCAGCAGCGCCGGACAGGGGAGAAACACCATATATTTT. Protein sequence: CASSAGQGRNTIYF.

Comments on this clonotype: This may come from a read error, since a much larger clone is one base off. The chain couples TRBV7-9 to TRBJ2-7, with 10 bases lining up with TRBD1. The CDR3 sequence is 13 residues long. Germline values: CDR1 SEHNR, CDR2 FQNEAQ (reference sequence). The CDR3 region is CASSLGQGDDQYF. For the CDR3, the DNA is TGTGCCAGCAGCCTCGGACAGGGGGACGATCAGTACTTC.

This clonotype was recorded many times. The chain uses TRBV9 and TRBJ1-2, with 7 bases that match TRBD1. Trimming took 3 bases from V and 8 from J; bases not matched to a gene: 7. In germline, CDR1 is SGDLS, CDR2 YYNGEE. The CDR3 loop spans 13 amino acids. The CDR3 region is CASSARDSWGYTF. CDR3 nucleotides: TGTGCCAGCAGCGCCCGGGACAGTTGGGGCTACACCTTC.

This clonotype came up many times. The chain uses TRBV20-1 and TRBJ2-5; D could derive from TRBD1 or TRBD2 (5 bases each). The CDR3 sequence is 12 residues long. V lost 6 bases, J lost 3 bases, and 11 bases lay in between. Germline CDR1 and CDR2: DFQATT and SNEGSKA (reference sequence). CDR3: CSAGEGKETQYF. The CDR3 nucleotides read TGCAGTGCGGGAGAGGGGAAAGAGACCCAGTACTTC.

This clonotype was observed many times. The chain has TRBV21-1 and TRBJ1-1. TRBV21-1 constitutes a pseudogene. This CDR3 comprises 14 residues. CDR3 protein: CASSEQRQTTEAFF. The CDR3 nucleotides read TGTGCCAGCAGCGAACAACGACAGACCACTGAAGCTTTCTTT.

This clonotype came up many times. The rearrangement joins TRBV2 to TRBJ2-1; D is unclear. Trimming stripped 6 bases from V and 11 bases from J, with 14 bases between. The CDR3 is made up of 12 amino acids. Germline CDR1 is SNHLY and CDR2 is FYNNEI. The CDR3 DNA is TGTGCCAGCAGGCCCTCGTTGTTTAAGCAGTTCTTC. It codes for CASRPSLFKQFF.

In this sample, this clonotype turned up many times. CDR3 bases: TGTGCCTGGAGTGACAGGGTCGAGCAGTACTTC. Its translation: CAWSDRVEQYF. This chain connects TRBV30 to TRBJ2-7, with D possibly being TRBD1 (6 bases). Germline CDR1 is GTSNPN and CDR2 is SVGIG (reference sequence). Deletions cut 1 base from V and 6 bases from J, with 7 bases between. The CDR3 runs to 11 residues.

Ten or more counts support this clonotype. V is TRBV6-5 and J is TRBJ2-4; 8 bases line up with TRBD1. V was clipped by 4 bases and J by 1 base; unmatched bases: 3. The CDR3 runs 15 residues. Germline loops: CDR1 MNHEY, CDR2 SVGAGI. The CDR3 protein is CASSSTGAAKNIQYF. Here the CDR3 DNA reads TGTGCCAGCAGTTCGACAGGGGCGGCCAAAAACATTCAGTACTTC.

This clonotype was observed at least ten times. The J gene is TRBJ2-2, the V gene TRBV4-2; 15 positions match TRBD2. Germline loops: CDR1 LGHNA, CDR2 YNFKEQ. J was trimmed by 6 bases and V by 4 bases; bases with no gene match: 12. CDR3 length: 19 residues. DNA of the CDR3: TGTGCCAGCAGCCGGACTAGCGGGAGGGCCGGCTTCCTTGCCGGGGAGCTGTTTTTT. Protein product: CASSRTSGRAGFLAGELFF.

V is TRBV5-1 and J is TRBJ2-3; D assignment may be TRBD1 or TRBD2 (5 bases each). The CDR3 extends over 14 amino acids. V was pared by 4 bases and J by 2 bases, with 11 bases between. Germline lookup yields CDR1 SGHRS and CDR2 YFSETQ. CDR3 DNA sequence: TGCGCCAGCAGCCTGGGACCTATCACAGATACGCAGTATTTT. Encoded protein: CASSLGPITDTQYF.

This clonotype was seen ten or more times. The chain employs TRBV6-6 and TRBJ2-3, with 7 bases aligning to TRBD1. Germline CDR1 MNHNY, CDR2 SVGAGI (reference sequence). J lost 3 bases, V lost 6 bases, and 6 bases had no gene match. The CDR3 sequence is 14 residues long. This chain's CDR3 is CASRRQGTTDTQYF. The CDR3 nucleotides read TGTGCCAGCAGAAGACAGGGTACGACAGATACGCAGTATTTT.